Listed here are 24 T cell receptor beta chains from one sample, sequenced in a study of Ad26.COV2.S vaccination and SARS-CoV-2 variants. Stated treatment: some 20 received Ad26.COV2.S at low or high dose, single or two shots; about 5 received placebo; per-sample allocation not given. All samples were drawn on day 63, counting from the first vaccine or placebo injection. Measured with immunoSEQ multiplex PCR; TCRdb has only the in-frame clones, and not every one. The table has roughly 240,000 clones, approximately 87% seen once. Specimen: peripheral blood, collected in a trial of Ad26.COV2.S vaccine versus placebo. The receptors were gathered from a person between 18 and 65 years old who received the Ad26.COV2.S COVID-19 vaccine or a placebo.

The chain has TRBV7-8 and TRBJ2-1; TRBD1 matches 8 bases. This CDR3 comprises 14 residues. Trimming cost V 5 bases and J 9 bases; bases outside gene matches: 9. Germline CDR1 reads SGHVS; CDR2 reads FQNEAQ. The DNA for the CDR3 is TGTGCCAGCAGCCAGATCCGGACAGGGCCTGAGCAGTTCTTC. It yields the protein CASSQIRTGPEQFF.

The chain recombines TRBV30 with TRBJ1-3; TRBD1 matches at 7 bases. Germline V gene data show CDR1 as GTSNPN and CDR2 as SVGIG (reference sequence). The CDR3 is 16 residues long. V trimming: 1 base; J trimming: 0 bases; junction bases outside the gene matches: 6. In DNA, the CDR3 is TGTGCCTGGAGTGGGGGGGACAGCAACTCTGGAAACACCATATATTTT. This sequence encodes CAWSGGDSNSGNTIYF.

V and J are TRBV11-3 and TRBJ2-3; 10 bases are a match to TRBD2. The ends lost 5 bases at V and 5 bases at J; junction bases unmatched: 10. Germline CDR1 reads SGHNT; CDR2 reads YENEEA. This CDR3 has 16 residues. CDR3 sequence reads: CASSRPQREGRDTQYF. The DNA for the CDR3 is TGTGCCAGCAGCCGCCCCCAGCGGGAGGGGAGAGATACGCAGTATTTT.

This rearrangement joins TRBV5-1 to TRBJ1-1; a possible D gene is TRBD1 (5 bases). The CDR3 length is 14 residues. Looked up from germline, CDR1 is SGHRS and CDR2 is YFSETQ. The V and J ends lost 5 bases and 11 bases respectively, with 22 bases between them. CDR3 loop: CASSSRGEIREAFF. CDR3 in DNA: TGCGCCAGCAGTTCTCGGGGGGAGATTCGAGAGGCTTTCTTT.

The chain joins TRBV6-2 or TRBV6-3 to TRBJ2-7, with a tentative D call TRBD1 (5 bases). The CDR3 consists of 14 residues. The V gene lost 2 bases and the J gene lost 5 bases, with 13 bases spanning the gap. Germline loops: CDR1 MNHEY, CDR2 SVGEGT. The CDR3 here is CASSYDGRAHEQYF. The CDR3 nucleotides are TGTGCCAGCAGTTACGACGGCAGGGCCCACGAGCAGTACTTC.

This sequence joins TRBV7-3 and TRBJ2-5; tentative D call: TRBD2 (5 bases). V lost 0 bases, J lost 1 base, and 9 bases lay in between. This CDR3 has 15 amino acids. CDR1 is SGHTA and CDR2 is FQGTGA in the germline V gene. The CDR3 DNA follows: TGTGCCAGCAGCTTAACTACGGGAATCCAAGAGACCCAGTACTTC. This translates into CASSLTTGIQETQYF.

This clone was seen just once. The V gene is TRBV7-6, the J gene TRBJ2-7; D remains unclear. The germline gives CDR1 SGHVS, CDR2 FNYEAQ. There are 13 residues in the CDR3. The germline V and J ends were trimmed by 0 bases and 2 bases, with 5 bases remaining between them. Here the CDR3 reads CASSLAGPYEQYF. In nucleotides, the CDR3 is TGTGCCAGCAGCTTAGCAGGACCCTACGAGCAGTACTTC.

The chain links TRBV6-1 to TRBJ2-5; perhaps D is TRBD1 or TRBD2 (5 bases each). Trimming shortened V by 1 base and J by 5 bases, and 35 bases separated the two germline ends. This CDR3 region has 22 residues. Germline-derived CDR1 and CDR2 are MNHNS and SASEGT. Here the CDR3 reads CASSEVRVSGPEYVGEVETQYF. The CDR3 DNA follows: TGTGCCAGCAGTGAAGTAAGGGTAAGTGGTCCGGAGTATGTGGGGGAAGTGGAGACCCAGTACTTC.

This clone was seen once. This chain joins TRBV7-9 and TRBJ2-5; 12 bases line up with TRBD1. Germline CDR1 is SEHNR and CDR2 is FQNEAQ (reference sequence). V dropped 1 base and J dropped 2; count of bases not matched to a gene: 2. This CDR3 has 16 amino acids. The chain's CDR3 is CASSLGDRGLQETQYF. The CDR3 DNA follows: TGTGCCAGCAGCTTAGGGGACAGGGGGCTACAAGAGACCCAGTACTTC.

The rearrangement uses TRBV4-2 and TRBJ1-2, with D hard to call. The CDR3 extends over 12 amino acids. Germline assignment: CDR1 LGHNA and CDR2 YNFKEQ. V was cut by 1 base and J by 5 bases, with 5 bases left in between. This CDR3 is CASSQAAYGYTF. The CDR3 bases are TGTGCCAGCAGCCAAGCCGCGTATGGCTACACCTTC.

This chain links TRBV3-1 (or the pseudogene TRBV3-2) with TRBJ2-3; D is unclear. The V gene lost 2 bases and the J gene lost 4 bases, with 16 bases spanning the gap. Germline V gives CDR1 LGHDT, CDR2 YNNKEL (reference sequence). This CDR3 has 16 residues. CDR3 amino acids: CASSQPRTGTPDTQYF. CDR3 bases: TGTGCCAGCAGCCAACCTAGGACCGGTACTCCAGATACGCAGTATTTT.

This chain links TRBV19 with TRBJ2-1; D gene uncertain. V gave up 5 bases and J gave up 2 bases, with 4 bases separating them. The CDR3 covers 12 residues. The germline gives CDR1 LNHDA, CDR2 SQIVND (reference sequence). CDR3 DNA: TGTGCCAGTAGTCCGGCCTACAATGAGCAGTTCTTC. This encodes CASSPAYNEQFF.

The J gene is TRBJ2-3, the V gene TRBV9, with 7 bases identical to TRBD2. J lost 2 bases, V lost 0 bases, and 6 bases had no gene match. Germline CDR1 is SGDLS and CDR2 is YYNGEE. CDR3 length: 16 residues. CDR3 in DNA: TGTGCCAGCAGCGTAGGGGAGGGGAGGGTCACAGATACGCAGTATTTT. Translated: CASSVGEGRVTDTQYF.

The V call is TRBV10-3, the J call TRBJ2-1; TRBD2 matches at 12 bases. V dropped 3 bases and J dropped 0; count of bases not matched to a gene: 9. The CDR3 covers 19 residues. Germline V gene data show CDR1 as ENHRY and CDR2 as SYGVKD. This CDR3 reads CAISDLAGGPSGSYNEQFF. The CDR3 nucleotides are TGTGCCATCAGTGATCTAGCGGGGGGGCCTTCGGGCTCCTACAATGAGCAGTTCTTC.

The rearrangement joins TRBV5-4 to TRBJ1-1, with TRBD1 matching over 7 bases. There are 15 residues in the CDR3. CDR1 is SGHNT, CDR2 YYREEE, per germline (reference sequence). V dropped 1 base and J dropped 2; count of bases not matched to a gene: 5. The CDR3 region has the DNA TGTGCCAGCAGCTTGCAGAAGGGGGCAAACACTGAAGCTTTCTTT. Its translation is CASSLQKGANTEAFF.

The chain uses TRBV5-4 and TRBJ1-2; TRBD1 aligns across 10 bases. The CDR3 is 15 residues long. Losses at the gene ends were 3 bases for V and 4 bases for J; bases not matched to a gene: 6. Germline V gene data show CDR1 as SGHNT and CDR2 as YYREEE (reference sequence). CDR3 residues: CASSSDRTGGYGYTF. CDR3 sequence (DNA): TGTGCCAGCAGCTCTGACCGGACAGGGGGCTATGGCTACACCTTC.

The chain combines TRBV28 with TRBJ1-3, with 9 bases lining up with TRBD1. Germline V gene lookup returns CDR1 MDHEN and CDR2 SYDVKM. The CDR3 is 15 amino acids. The junction had 5 bases not matched to a gene; V was cut back by 5 bases and J by 3 bases. The CDR3: CASSHPGQGGNTIYF. The CDR3 DNA follows: TGTGCCAGCAGTCACCCGGGACAGGGTGGAAACACCATATATTTT. The whole variable domain, filled in from reference TRBV28 and TRBJ1-3, reads DVKVTQSSRYLVKRTGEKVFLECVQDMDHENMFWYRQDPGLGLRLIYFSYDVKMKEKGDIPEGYSVSREKKERFSLILESASTNQTSMYLCASSHPGQGGNTIYFGEGSWLTVV.

The rearrangement uses TRBV19 and TRBJ2-1; 11 positions match TRBD2. Germline CDR1 LNHDA, CDR2 SQIVND (reference sequence). The CDR3 loop spans 14 amino acids. V lost 6 bases, J lost 6 bases, and 4 bases stayed unmatched. For the CDR3, the DNA is TGTGCCAGTAGAGTTCTAGCGGGAGGCAATGAGCAGTTCTTC. Its protein is CASRVLAGGNEQFF.

The V call is TRBV10-3, the J call TRBJ1-4; D is ambiguous. Germline assignment: CDR1 ENHRY and CDR2 SYGVKD. Trimming removed 2 bases from V and 3 bases from J, with 7 bases in between. This CDR3 spans 14 amino acids. The CDR3 DNA sequence: TGTGCCATCAGTGAGACCGGGGCTAATGAAAAACTGTTTTTT. This codes for CAISETGANEKLFF.

The chain couples TRBV10-3 to TRBJ2-5; tentative D call: TRBD1 (5 bases). Germline V lookup: CDR1 ENHRY, CDR2 SYGVKD. Between the trimmed V and J ends, which lost 6 bases and 5 bases, there was a span of 19 bases. This CDR3 comprises 15 residues. CDR3 coding DNA: TGTGCCATCAGGAGGACACCATCCGACGGGGAGACCCAGTACTTC. Translated, it gives CAIRRTPSDGETQYF.

This chain joins TRBV7-3 and TRBJ1-1; D might be TRBD1 (5 bases). Per the germline V gene, CDR1 is SGHTA and CDR2 is FQGTGA. This CDR3 is 13 amino acids long. V was trimmed by 6 bases and J by 2 bases, leaving 10 bases between them. CDR3 sequence (DNA): TGTGCCAGCAGTCCCAGGGTCAACACTGAAGCTTTCTTT. This codes for CASSPRVNTEAFF. Looking up the rest from reference TRBV7-3 and TRBJ1-1 gives the full variable domain: GAGVSQTPSNKVTEKGKYVELRCDPISGHTALYWYRQSLGQGPEFLIYFQGTGAADDSGLPNDRFFAVRPEGSVSTLKIQRTERGDSAVYLCASSPRVNTEAFFGQGTRLTVV.

This chain uses TRBV6-5 with TRBJ2-2; tentatively, D is TRBD1 (6 bases). The CDR3 runs to 15 residues. Trimming took 8 bases from V and 5 from J, leaving 18 bases between them. Per the germline V gene, CDR1 is MNHEY and CDR2 is SVGAGI. CDR3 in amino acids: CASRTGQFRTGELFF. DNA for the CDR3: TGTGCCAGCCGAACAGGGCAGTTTAGAACCGGGGAGCTGTTTTTT.

The rearrangement uses TRBV21-1 and TRBJ1-2. TRBV21-1 is noted as a pseudogene. The CDR3 contains 15 residues. The CDR3 sequence: CASSPVSGGIYGYTF. The CDR3 DNA reads TGTGCCAGCAGCCCGGTCAGCGGCGGGATTTATGGCTACACCTTC.

V usage is TRBV29-1 and J usage is TRBJ2-1, with TRBD2 as a possible D gene (5 bases). The CDR3 is 13 amino acids. Germline V gene data show CDR1 as SQVTM and CDR2 as ANQGSEA. V shed 4 bases and J shed 9 bases, with 16 bases lying between them. The CDR3 nucleotides are TGCAGCGTTGGGGCTAGCAATGCTGGTGAGCAGTTCTTC. Its translation: CSVGASNAGEQFF.